The source of this T cell receptor (beta chain) is a study of radiotherapy plus CTLA-4 blockade in lung cancer. The method was immunoSEQ multiplex PCR; TCRdb's version includes in-frame clones alone and lacks a portion of them. The repertoire holds about 87,000 clones, with around 87% as singletons. The source of this sequence is a human donor with non-small cell lung cancer that progressed on radiotherapy plus ipilimumab. Sequences were derived from peripheral blood, sampled from a patient treated with radiotherapy plus ipilimumab.

The DNA of the CDR3 is TGCGCCAGCAGCGGACTCCAAGCGCAGAGACTCAGGGGTAGCTCCTACGAGCAGTACTTC. This translates into CASSGLQAQRLRGSSYEQYF. This rearrangement joins TRBV10-1 to TRBJ2-7; D possibly corresponds to TRBD1 (6 bases). Trimming took 6 bases from V and 0 from J, leaving 30 bases between them. Per germline, CDR1 WNHNN and CDR2 SYGVQD (reference sequence). The CDR3 sequence is 20 residues long.